Below are 3 T cell receptor beta chains sequenced from a single sample in a study of cytomegalovirus exposure and HLA in healthy donors. Only in-frame clones appear in the TCRdb table, and some are missing; sequencing was by immunoSEQ multiplex PCR. The table has about 330,000 clones, about nine tenths seen once; the top ten hold about 0.8%. Input material: PBMCs. The receptors derive from a woman aged 18 to 35 in good health and CMV-seronegative.

This rearrangement joins TRBV2 to TRBJ2-2, with 8 nucleotides matching TRBD1. This CDR3 contains 13 residues. Germline values: CDR1 SNHLY, CDR2 FYNNEI. With V trimmed by 6 bases and J by 6 bases, 3 bases remained unmatched. The CDR3 sequence is CASRDREAGELFF. DNA for the CDR3: TGTGCCAGCAGGGACAGGGAGGCCGGGGAGCTGTTTTTT.

This clone came up a few times. V is TRBV4-1 and J is TRBJ1-2; D is possibly TRBD1 (6 bases). Germline CDR1 is MGHRA and CDR2 is YSYEKL. The CDR3 covers 13 residues. V lost 4 bases and J 1 base, leaving 7 bases between the germline ends. The CDR3, as DNA: TGCGCCAGCAGCCCCAGGGGTAACTATGGCTACACCTTC. The encoded protein is CASSPRGNYGYTF.

The chain carries TRBV28 and TRBJ1-2; 10 bases align to TRBD1. CDR1 and CDR2 (germline): MDHEN, SYDVKM. The CDR3 is made up of 14 amino acids. The J segment lost 6 bases and the V segment lost 6 bases, leaving 7 bases of the junction unmatched. CDR3 in DNA: TGTGCCAGCAGCAGCGGGACAGGGGCTAATGGCTACACCTTC. It encodes CASSSGTGANGYTF.